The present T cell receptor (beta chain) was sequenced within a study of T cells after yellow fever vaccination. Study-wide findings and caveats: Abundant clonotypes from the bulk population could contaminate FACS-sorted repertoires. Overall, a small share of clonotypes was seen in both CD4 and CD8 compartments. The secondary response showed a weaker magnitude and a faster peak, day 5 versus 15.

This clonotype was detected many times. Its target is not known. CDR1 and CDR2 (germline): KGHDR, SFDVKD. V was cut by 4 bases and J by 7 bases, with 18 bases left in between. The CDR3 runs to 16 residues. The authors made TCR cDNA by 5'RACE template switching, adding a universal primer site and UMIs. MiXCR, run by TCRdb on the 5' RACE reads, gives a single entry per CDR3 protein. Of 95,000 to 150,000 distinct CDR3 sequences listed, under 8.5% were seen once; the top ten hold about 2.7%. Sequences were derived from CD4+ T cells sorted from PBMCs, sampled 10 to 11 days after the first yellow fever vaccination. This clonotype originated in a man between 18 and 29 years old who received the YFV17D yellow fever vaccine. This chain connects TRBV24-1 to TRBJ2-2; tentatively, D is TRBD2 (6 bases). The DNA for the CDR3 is TGTGCCACCAGTGACCCTCGACGGGGGACCCACGGGGAGCTGTTTTTT. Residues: CATSDPRRGTHGELFF.